This entry is about one TCR beta chain. Per the original methods: The assay estimated nucleated cells by amplifying reference gene primers. The protocol was immunoSEQ multiplex PCR, while the TCRdb copy is restricted to in-frame clones and leaves out a portion. V and J calls and clone size come straight from that table; D and trimming were deduced from the DNA. The sample comprises about 170,000 clones, over 70% of which are singletons, and about 3.5% rests with the top ten. The data stem from a study of blood T cell repertoires in COVID-19. As for the study in general: The United States, Italy and Spain provided the acute and convalescent COVID-19 samples.

Cohort placement rested on clinical history that participants reported themselves. The CDR3 has 14 residues. Germline V gene data show CDR1 as LNHDA and CDR2 as SQIVND (reference sequence). V lost 5 bases to trimming and J lost 6 bases; unmatched junction nucleotides: 4. The rearrangement joins TRBV19 to TRBJ2-2; 9 bases are shared with TRBD2. The sequenced material came from PBMCs or T cells enriched from blood (not recorded which). The receptor comes from a woman in her forties or fifties in a cohort exposed to, infected with or recovered from COVID-19 (not recorded which). The CDR3 DNA sequence: TGTGCCAGTAGTCATGGCGGGAGGGCCGGGGAGCTGTTTTTT. Residues: CASSHGGRAGELFF.